These T cell receptor beta chains were read from a single sample in a study of T cells in Graves' hyperthyroidism and ophthalmopathy. MiXCR, applied by TCRdb to the multiplex PCR reads, yields one record per CDR3 protein. The sample includes fewer than 600,000 distinct CDR3 sequences, 14% seen only once; the top ten take approximately 15%. Sequencing used blood. All receptors come from a woman between 35 and 50 years old with Graves' hyperthyroidism. Each CDR3 is given with its conserved first and last residue. The D gene is left open where the match is weak. For some rows the clone size is stated as once, few or many, or as a class when expanded; others skip it.

d_call	v_call	j_call	clone_size	cdr3_aa	cdr3_nt
-	TRBV2	TRBJ1-1	many	CASSGAGRTVAFF	TGTGCCAGCAGTGGGGCAGGGCGGACGGTAGCTTTCTTT
TRBD1	TRBV5-1	TRBJ1-2	-	CASSPGDRALGYTF	TGCGCCAGCAGCCCGGGGGACAGGGCCCTTGGCTACACCTTC
-	TRBV11-3	TRBJ2-7	many	CASNSAVGGSESYEQYF	TGTGCCAGCAACTCAGCGGTTGGGGGATCCGAATCCTACGAGCAGTACTTC
TRBD2	TRBV6-1	TRBJ2-1	many	CASSPGWDRGLAGDNEQFF	TGTGCCAGCAGCCCCGGGTGGGACAGGGGACTAGCGGGTGACAATGAGCAGTTCTTC
-	TRBV7-2	TRBJ2-6	few	CASSLETLANVLTF	TGTGCCAGCAGCTTAGAAACTCTTGCCAACGTCCTGACTTTC
TRBD2	TRBV6-5	TRBJ2-7	-	CASSYSILAGGPNEQYF	TGTGCCAGCAGTTACTCGATACTAGCGGGAGGGCCGAACGAGCAGTACTTC
TRBD1	TRBV7-8	TRBJ2-1	-	CASSSTDRGSYNEQFF	TGTGCCAGCAGCTCGACAGACAGGGGCTCCTACAATGAGCAGTTCTTC
-	TRBV6-1	TRBJ1-5	-	CASSEAAQGINQPQHF	TGTGCCAGCAGTGAAGCCGCGCAGGGGATCAATCAGCCCCAGCATTTT
-	TRBV20-1	TRBJ2-2	-	CSARGAGTVISGELFF	TGCAGTGCTAGAGGGGCAGGGACGGTAATTTCCGGGGAGCTGTTTTTT
TRBD1	TRBV30	TRBJ1-2	many	CAWRGQINYGYTF	TGTGCCTGGAGGGGACAGATTAACTATGGCTACACCTTC
TRBD2	TRBV7-3	TRBJ2-1	many	CASSLTLYSGGYNEQFF	TGTGCCAGCAGCTTAACGTTATATAGCGGGGGTTACAATGAGCAGTTCTTC
-	TRBV9	TRBJ2-5	-	CASSEDGTGQKTQYF	TGTGCCAGCAGCGAGGACGGGACGGGACAAAAGACCCAGTACTTC
TRBD1	TRBV20-1	TRBJ1-6	many	CSAVPSGTDNSPLHF	TGCAGTGCTGTGCCATCTGGGACAGATAATTCACCCCTCCACTTT
-	TRBV20-1	TRBJ1-5	many	CSARQGVVSSQPQHF	TGCAGTGCTAGGCAAGGGGTGGTCAGTTCGCAGCCCCAGCATTTT
TRBD1	TRBV19	TRBJ1-1	few	CASRRDRYTEAFF	TGTGCCAGTAGACGGGACAGATACACTGAAGCTTTCTTT
-	TRBV20-1	TRBJ2-2	many	CSADLNTGELFF	TGCAGTGCCGACTTGAACACCGGGGAGCTGTTTTTT
TRBD1	TRBV5-1	TRBJ2-5	many	CASSFWGTGQETQYF	TGCGCCAGCAGCTTTTGGGGGACAGGCCAAGAGACCCAGTACTTC
TRBD1	TRBV7-9	TRBJ2-7	many	CASSMIRDSSYEQYF	TGTGCCAGCAGCATGATAAGGGACAGTTCCTACGAGCAGTACTTC
-	TRBV3-1	TRBJ2-1	-	CASSQGQASYNEQFF	TGTGCCAGCAGCCAAGGGCAGGCCTCCTACAATGAGCAGTTCTTC
-	TRBV7-3	TRBJ2-1	-	CASSLSLDNEQFF	TGTGCCAGCAGCTTATCGTTGGACAATGAGCAGTTCTTC
TRBD1	TRBV20-1	TRBJ1-5	many	CSARADRGNNQPQHF	TGCAGTGCTAGAGCTGACAGGGGAAACAATCAGCCCCAGCATTTT
-	TRBV6-1	TRBJ2-3	-	CASRSSSTDSQYF	TGTGCCAGCAGGTCTAGCTCTACTGATTCGCAGTATTTT
-	TRBV12-3/TRBV12-4	TRBJ2-1	few	CASSLGLSYNEQFF	TGTGCCAGCAGTTTAGGTCTCTCCTACAATGAGCAGTTCTTC